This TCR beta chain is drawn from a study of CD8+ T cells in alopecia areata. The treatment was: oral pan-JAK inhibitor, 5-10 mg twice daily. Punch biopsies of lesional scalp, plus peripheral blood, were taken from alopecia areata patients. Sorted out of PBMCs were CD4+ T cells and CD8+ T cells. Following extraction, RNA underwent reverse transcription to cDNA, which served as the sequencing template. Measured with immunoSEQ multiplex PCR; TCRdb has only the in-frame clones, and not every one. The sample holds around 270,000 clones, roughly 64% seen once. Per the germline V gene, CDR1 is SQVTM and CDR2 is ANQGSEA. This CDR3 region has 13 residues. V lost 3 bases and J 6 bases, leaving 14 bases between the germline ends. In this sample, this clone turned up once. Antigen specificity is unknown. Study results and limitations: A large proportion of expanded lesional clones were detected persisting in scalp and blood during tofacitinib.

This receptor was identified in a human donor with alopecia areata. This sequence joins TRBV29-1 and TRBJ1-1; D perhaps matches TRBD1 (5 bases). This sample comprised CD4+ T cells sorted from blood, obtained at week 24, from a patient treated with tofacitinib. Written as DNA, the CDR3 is TGCAGCGTTGAGCTGGGGGGGATTGCTGAAGCTTTCTTT. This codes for CSVELGGIAEAFF.